Presented here are 22 T cell receptor beta chains from one specimen sequenced in a study of early T cells in non-severe SARS-CoV-2 infection. TCRdb analysed the 5' RACE reads with MiXCR anew, one entry per CDR3 protein. The sample lists under 100,000 distinct CDR3 sequences; roughly 15% were seen once. Sequencing used whole blood. Receptor source: an adult who was a healthcare worker with PCR-confirmed SARS-CoV-2 infection or an uninfected control (not recorded which).

This clonotype was counted ten times or more. Its ends do not fully match the called genes, so a read error is possible. The DNA for the CDR3 is TGTGCCAGCAGTAAACGGACTAGCAACACCTACGAGCTGTACTTC. Protein: CASSKRTSNTYELYF. The chain has TRBV12-3 or TRBV12-4 and TRBJ2-7; TRBD2 agrees at 8 bases. The CDR3 is 15 residues long.

The V and J genes are TRBV30 and TRBJ1-5; D uncertain. CDR3 length: 16 residues. V was shortened by 5 bases and J by 1 base, with 18 bases between the two germline ends. CDR1 is GTSNPN, CDR2 SVGIG, per germline (reference sequence). DNA for the CDR3: TGTGCCTGGCAGCAGCCGTGGGGAGGGAGCAATCAGCCCCAGCATTTT. Encoded protein: CAWQQPWGGSNQPQHF.

This clonotype was observed many times. This sequence joins TRBV20-1 and TRBJ2-7; TRBD1 is a possible D gene (6 bases). V was trimmed by 2 bases and J by 5 bases, leaving 16 bases between them. The CDR3 runs to 14 residues. Germline V gene data show CDR1 as DFQATT and CDR2 as SNEGSKA (reference sequence). In DNA form, the CDR3 reads TGCAGTGCTAGAAACAGGGACAAAAGACACGAGCAGTACTTC. This translates into CSARNRDKRHEQYF.

V usage is TRBV5-6 and J usage is TRBJ1-1; no clear D gene. V was trimmed by 2 bases and J by 8 bases, leaving 19 bases between them. In germline, CDR1 is SGHDT, CDR2 YYEEEE. The CDR3 runs 15 residues. CDR3 protein: CASSFPGLASREAFF. CDR3 DNA sequence: TGTGCCAGCAGCTTTCCCGGACTCGCCTCGAGGGAAGCTTTCTTT.

This sequence joins TRBV7-2 and TRBJ1-6; maybe TRBD1 (5 bases). Germline-derived CDR1 and CDR2 are SGHTA and FQGNSA. The CDR3 has 15 amino acids. The V end was cut by 1 base, the J end by 8 bases, with 12 bases between. The CDR3 protein is CASSLVGRPDSPLHF. CDR3 nucleotide sequence: TGTGCCAGCAGCTTAGTGGGACGGCCAGATTCACCCCTCCACTTT.

The table lists this clonotype with many counts. CDR3 coding DNA: TGTGCCAGCAGACCCCTCAGCGGGGGGGAGACCCAGTACTTC. It translates to CASRPLSGGETQYF. The chain recombines TRBV11-2 with TRBJ2-5; 9 nucleotides align to TRBD2. The V and J ends lost 6 bases and 5 bases, in that order; junction bases with no gene match: 7. The CDR3 is 14 amino acids. The germline V gene has CDR1 SGHAT and CDR2 FQNNGV.

This clonotype was counted many times. The gene calls are TRBV6-5 and TRBJ2-2, with 8 positions matching TRBD1. In germline, CDR1 is MNHEY, CDR2 SVGAGI. This CDR3 comprises 14 residues. With 4 bases clipped from V and 6 bases from J, the junction kept 4 bases outside the gene matches. The DNA for the CDR3 is TGTGCCAGCAGTTGGGGCAGGGGGCCCGGGGAGCTGTTTTTT. Residues: CASSWGRGPGELFF.

This clonotype was detected ten times or more. V usage is TRBV3-1 and J usage is TRBJ1-5, with unresolved D. The V gene lost 4 bases and the J gene lost 2 bases, with 6 bases spanning the gap. The CDR3 covers 13 residues. Germline values: CDR1 LGHDT, CDR2 YNNKEL (reference sequence). In DNA, the CDR3 is TGTGCCAGCAGCCCCCGGGGCAATCAGCCCCAGCATTTT. This translates into CASSPRGNQPQHF. Based on the CDR3 plus reference TRBV3-1 and TRBJ1-5, the full variable domain is DTAVSQTPKYLVTQMGNDKSIKCEQNLGHDTMYWYKQDSKKFLKIMFSYNNKELIINETVPNRFSPKSPDKAHLNLHINSLELGDSAVYFCASSPRGNQPQHFGDGTRLSIL.

The chain couples TRBV7-2 to TRBJ1-2; no reliable D call. V gave up 1 base and J gave up 4 bases, with 10 bases separating them. CDR1 SGHTA and CDR2 FQGNSA come from the germline V gene. The CDR3 runs 14 residues. The chain's CDR3 is CASSLGERAYGYTF. The CDR3 DNA sequence: TGTGCCAGCAGCTTAGGGGAGCGGGCCTATGGCTACACCTTC. Using reference TRBV7-2 and TRBJ1-2 for the parts outside the CDR3, the full variable domain is GAGVSQSPSNKVTEKGKDVELRCDPISGHTALYWYRQSLGQGLEFLIYFQGNSAPDKSGLPSDRFSAERTGGSVSTLTIQRTQQEDSAVYLCASSLGERAYGYTFGSGTRLTVV.

This clonotype turned up a few times. This chain joins TRBV11-2 and TRBJ1-1, with D perhaps matching TRBD1 (5 bases). The CDR3 is made up of 15 amino acids. V was shortened by 1 base and J by 0 bases, with 9 bases between the two germline ends. The V gene's germline CDR1 is SGHAT and CDR2 FQNNGV. CDR3 in amino acids: CASSLVGVMNTEAFF. As DNA, the CDR3 is TGTGCCAGCAGCTTAGTAGGGGTAATGAACACTGAAGCTTTCTTT.

This clonotype was seen just once. The chain uses TRBV19 and TRBJ2-7; 8 bases line up with TRBD2. The CDR3 sequence is 14 residues long. The germline CDR1 and CDR2 sequences are LNHDA and SQIVND (reference sequence). With V trimmed by 3 bases and J by 6 bases, 7 bases remained unmatched. The CDR3 coding sequence is TGTGCCAGTAGTATCGACGGCAGCGGGGGCGAGCAGTACTTC. Its translation is CASSIDGSGGEQYF.

This chain uses TRBV4-3 with TRBJ2-3; D call uncertain. Germline assignment: CDR1 LGHNA and CDR2 YSLEER. CDR3 length equals 16 residues. V gave up 0 bases and J gave up 0 bases, with 10 bases separating them. CDR3 residues: CASSQDRYTSTDTQYF. The DNA for the CDR3 is TGCGCCAGCAGCCAAGATAGGTACACTAGCACAGATACGCAGTATTTT.

This clonotype occurred many times. The chain combines TRBV10-2 with TRBJ2-5; TRBD2 is a possible D gene (7 bases). CDR3 length equals 14 residues. Trimming removed 7 bases from V and 1 base from J, with 13 bases in between. CDR1 and CDR2 (germline): WSHSY, SAAADI. The CDR3 loop reads CASKDGGPQETQYF. CDR3 coding DNA: TGCGCCAGCAAGGACGGGGGGCCCCAAGAGACCCAGTACTTC.

The CDR3 region has the DNA TGTGCCAGCGCGCATCTAGGAGAAAAACTGTTTTTT. It translates to CASAHLGEKLFF. The V gene is TRBV16, the J gene TRBJ1-4; D ambiguous. This CDR3 has 12 amino acids. Trimming took 8 bases from V and 8 from J, leaving 12 bases between them. Germline-derived CDR1 and CDR2 are KGHSY and FQNENV. Full variable domain (rest looked up from reference TRBV16 and TRBJ1-4): GEEVAQTPKHLVRGEGQKAKLYCAPIKGHSYVFWYQQVLKNEFKFLISFQNENVFDETGMPKERFSAKCLPNSPCSLEIQATKLEDSAVYFCASAHLGEKLFFGSGTQLSVL.

For this clonotype: Sequence at one end of the junction differs from germline and may be a read error. This chain uses TRBV6-2 or TRBV6-3 with TRBJ2-3; D could derive from TRBD1 or TRBD2 (5 bases each). Germline CDR1 and CDR2: MNHEY and SVGEGT. The CDR3 runs 15 residues. The CDR3 region is CASRVGASRTGTQYF. The CDR3 region has the DNA TGTGCCAGCAGGGTTGGGGCTAGCCGCACAGGTACGCAGTATTTT.

The V gene is TRBV12-2, the J gene TRBJ1-6; the table's D call of TRBD1 was not tested on the DNA. TRBV12-2 is flagged as a pseudogene. This CDR3 spans 15 amino acids. In nucleotides, the CDR3 is TGTGCAAGTCGCCCCCGAGGGGCTCTGGATCCACCCCTCCACTTT. This translates into CASRPRGALDPPLHF.

This clonotype was seen only a few times. CDR3 sequence: CSTTETANYGYTF. The DNA for the CDR3 is TGCAGCACTACTGAAACAGCTAACTATGGCTACACCTTC. V and J are TRBV29-1 and TRBJ1-2, with D unresolved. The CDR3 length is 13 residues. V was clipped by 8 bases and J by 0 bases, with 13 bases between them. The germline gives CDR1 SQVTM, CDR2 ANQGSEA.

This clonotype was found many times. This chain connects TRBV10-2 to TRBJ1-1; TRBD1 might be the D (5 bases). V lost 4 bases to trimming and J lost 1 base, with 13 bases between them. The CDR3 contains 15 residues. Germline lookup yields CDR1 WSHSY and CDR2 SAAADI. Here the CDR3 DNA reads TGCGCCAGCAGTGGGTGGGGCAGGTCGAACACTGAAGCTTTCTTT. Protein: CASSGWGRSNTEAFF.

This clonotype was seen ten or more times. The CDR3 loop reads CSADGTATNEKLFF. The CDR3 coding sequence is TGCAGTGCAGACGGGACAGCAACTAATGAAAAACTGTTTTTT. This chain uses TRBV20-1 with TRBJ1-4; TRBD1 agrees at 7 bases. The V and J ends lost 6 bases and 0 bases, in that order; junction bases with no gene match: 4. This CDR3 contains 14 residues. Germline CDR1 reads DFQATT; CDR2 reads SNEGSKA (reference sequence).

This clonotype was seen repeatedly, ten times or more. The chain has TRBV5-1 and TRBJ2-7, with D perhaps matching TRBD1 (5 bases). CDR3 length equals 16 residues. CDR1 and CDR2 (germline): SGHRS, YFSETQ. V gave up 0 bases and J gave up 7 bases, with 20 bases separating them. The CDR3 DNA follows: TGCGCCAGCAGCTTGGTATTGCAGGGCGTTCCTTGGGAGCAGTACTTC. Its protein is CASSLVLQGVPWEQYF.

This clonotype turned up a few times. This chain connects TRBV6-5 to TRBJ2-1; 12 bases map to TRBD2. There are 17 residues in the CDR3. Germline V gene lookup returns CDR1 MNHEY and CDR2 SVGAGI. Trimming cost V 6 bases and J 6 bases; bases outside gene matches: 12. In DNA form, the CDR3 reads TGTGCCAGCAGAAGCGCTAGCGGGGGGGTGTCGGGCAATGAGCAGTTCTTC. It translates to CASRSASGGVSGNEQFF.

This clonotype was counted ten times or more. The chain is built from TRBV4-3 and TRBJ2-2; no definite D call. V lost 5 bases to trimming and J lost 4 bases, with 11 bases between them. In germline, CDR1 is LGHNA, CDR2 YSLEER. The CDR3 loop spans 14 amino acids. CDR3 protein: CASSVEGGTGELFF. The CDR3 DNA follows: TGCGCCAGCAGCGTCGAAGGCGGCACCGGGGAGCTGTTTTTT.